These 13 T cell receptor beta chains originate from one sample sequenced in a study of CD8 T cells in Susac syndrome. cDNA came from roughly 0.5 to 1 ug RNA primed by random hexamers. TCRdb re-called the immunoSEQ multiplex PCR reads through MiXCR, storing one row per CDR3 protein. The repertoire has some 150,000 distinct CDR3 sequences, over 85% of them found once; the top ten carry just over 0.2%. Specimen: CD8+ T cells from PBMCs. The receptors come from a human donor with multiple sclerosis.

The J gene is TRBJ1-2, the V gene TRBV29-1; TRBD1 agrees at 9 bases. CDR1 is SQVTM and CDR2 is ANQGSEA in the germline V gene. The V segment lost 4 bases and the J segment 7 bases; nucleotides outside the gene matches: 13. There are 15 residues in the CDR3. The CDR3 here is CSVGSNLGQGFGYTF. For the CDR3, the DNA is TGCAGCGTTGGGTCCAACCTGGGACAGGGATTTGGCTACACCTTC.

The chain has TRBV12-3 or TRBV12-4 and TRBJ1-1; no definite D call. The CDR3 extends over 11 amino acids. V was clipped by 3 bases and J by 7 bases, with 6 bases between them. CDR3 coding DNA: TGTGCCAGCAGTTTCGGTAATGAAGCTTTCTTT. It specifies CASSFGNEAFF.

This clonotype was seen a few times. This chain joins TRBV5-5 and TRBJ2-1; TRBD2 matches 8 bases. Trimming took 3 bases from V and 15 from J; bases not matched to a gene: 14. The CDR3 runs to 14 residues. CDR1 is SGHKS, CDR2 YYEKEE, per germline (reference sequence). The CDR3 region has the DNA TGTGCCAGCAGCTGGTCGAATAGCGGGGACGTAACGTTCTTC. Translating it yields CASSWSNSGDVTFF.

The gene calls are TRBV5-1 and TRBJ1-1, with D possibly being TRBD1 (5 bases). This CDR3 contains 15 residues. The V gene's germline CDR1 is SGHRS and CDR2 YFSETQ. V lost 5 bases, J lost 8 bases, and 22 bases lay in between. In DNA, the CDR3 is TGCGCCAGCAGTTCCCGAATAGGGGATCGACACGAAGCTTTCTTT. It translates to CASSSRIGDRHEAFF. Full variable domain (missing parts from reference TRBV5-1 and TRBJ1-1): KAGVTQTPRYLIKTRGQQVTLSCSPISGHRSVSWYQQTPGQGLQFLFEYFSETQRNKGNFPGRFSGRQFSNSRSEMNVSTLELGDSALYLCASSSRIGDRHEAFFGQGTRLTVV.

The rearrangement joins TRBV27 to TRBJ1-5; tentatively, D is TRBD1 (5 bases). Per germline, CDR1 MNHEY and CDR2 SMNVEV (reference sequence). The CDR3 runs 17 residues. Trimming left V 0 bases short and J 0 bases short, with 12 bases between. The CDR3: CASSLSGRPYSNQPQHF. The DNA of the CDR3 is TGTGCCAGCAGTTTATCGGGGCGCCCCTATAGCAATCAGCCCCAGCATTTT.

V usage is TRBV5-4 and J usage is TRBJ2-1, with TRBD2 matching over 8 bases. Unmatched junction bases numbered 6, after V lost 1 base and J lost 9 bases. The germline V gene has CDR1 SGHNT and CDR2 YYREEE (reference sequence). The CDR3 consists of 14 residues. Written as DNA, the CDR3 is TGTGCCAGCAGCTTGACGGGGGGGCCGGGTGAGCAGTTCTTC. Protein: CASSLTGGPGEQFF.

The V gene is TRBV5-6, the J gene TRBJ2-2; D not resolved. This CDR3 region has 13 residues. With 1 base removed from V and 7 bases from J, the gap between germline ends came to 8 bases. Germline V gene data show CDR1 as SGHDT and CDR2 as YYEEEE. CDR3 amino acids: CASSLSESGELFF. CDR3 DNA: TGTGCCAGCAGCTTGTCAGAGAGCGGGGAGCTGTTTTTT.

The genes are TRBV2 and TRBJ2-7; D uncertain. Looked up from germline, CDR1 is SNHLY and CDR2 is FYNNEI. The CDR3 extends over 17 amino acids. Trimming pared 2 bases from V and 5 bases from J, leaving 22 bases between. CDR3 in amino acids: CASSETVNGSPLDEQYF. The DNA for the CDR3 is TGTGCCAGCAGTGAAACTGTTAACGGGTCTCCCCTCGACGAGCAGTACTTC.

The J gene is TRBJ1-1, the V gene TRBV14; D not certain. There are 12 residues in the CDR3. Germline CDR1 reads SGHDN; CDR2 reads FVKESK. V shed 0 bases and J shed 4 bases, with 3 bases lying between them. CDR3 coding DNA: TGTGCCAGCAGCCAAGATCTCACTGAAGCTTTCTTT. It codes for CASSQDLTEAFF.

This clonotype was counted a single time. V usage is TRBV29-1 and J usage is TRBJ1-2; the match to TRBD1 covers 11 bases. V lost 5 bases and J lost 0; bases outside the gene matches: 5. Germline CDR1 reads SQVTM; CDR2 reads ANQGSEA. This CDR3 has 15 amino acids. CDR3 sequence reads: CSVRGQGVTNYGYTF. For the CDR3, the DNA is TGCAGCGTTCGGGGACAGGGGGTTACTAACTATGGCTACACCTTC.

The V call is TRBV30, the J call TRBJ2-7, with D tentatively TRBD1 or TRBD2 (5 bases each). The CDR3 length is 13 residues. V dropped 1 base and J dropped 4 bases, with 11 bases sitting between them. CDR1 and CDR2 from the germline V gene are GTSNPN and SVGIG (reference sequence). The CDR3 bases are TGTGCCTGGAGTGAGGGACCGCAATACGAGCAGTACTTC. Translated, it gives CAWSEGPQYEQYF.

CDR3 DNA: TGTGCCAGCAGCGGAGGGACAGGGGGAAACACTGAAGCTTTCTTT. Its protein product is CASSGGTGGNTEAFF. The chain employs TRBV9 and TRBJ1-1, with 11 bases fitting TRBD1. The germline V gene encodes CDR1 SGDLS and CDR2 YYNGEE. The CDR3 sequence is 15 residues long. Trimming took 3 bases from V and 2 from J; bases not matched to a gene: 3.

V usage is TRBV5-1 and J usage is TRBJ2-2; D perhaps matches TRBD1 (5 bases). The CDR3 has 16 amino acids. Germline V gene sequence: CDR1 SGHRS, CDR2 YFSETQ. Trimming removed 5 bases from V and 4 bases from J, with 18 bases in between. The CDR3 is CASSNPDQGVTGELFF. CDR3 bases: TGCGCCAGCAGTAACCCAGACCAGGGTGTCACCGGGGAGCTGTTTTTT. Based on the CDR3 plus reference TRBV5-1 and TRBJ2-2, the full variable domain is KAGVTQTPRYLIKTRGQQVTLSCSPISGHRSVSWYQQTPGQGLQFLFEYFSETQRNKGNFPGRFSGRQFSNSRSEMNVSTLELGDSALYLCASSNPDQGVTGELFFGEGSRLTVL.